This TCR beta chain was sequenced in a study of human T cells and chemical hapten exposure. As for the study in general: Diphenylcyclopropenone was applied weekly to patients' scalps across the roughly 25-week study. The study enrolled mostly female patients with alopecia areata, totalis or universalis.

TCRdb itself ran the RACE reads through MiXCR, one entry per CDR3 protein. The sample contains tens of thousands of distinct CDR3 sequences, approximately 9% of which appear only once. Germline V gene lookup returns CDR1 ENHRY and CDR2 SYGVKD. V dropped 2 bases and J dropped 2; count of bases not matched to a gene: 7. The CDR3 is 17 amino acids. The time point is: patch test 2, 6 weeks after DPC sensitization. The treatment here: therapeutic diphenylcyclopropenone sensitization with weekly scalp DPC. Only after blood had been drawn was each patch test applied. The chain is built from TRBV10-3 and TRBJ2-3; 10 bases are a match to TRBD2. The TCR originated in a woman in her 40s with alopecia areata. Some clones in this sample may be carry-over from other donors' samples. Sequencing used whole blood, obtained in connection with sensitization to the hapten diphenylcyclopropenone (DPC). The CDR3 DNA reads TGTGCCATCAGTGAGGACAGCGGGGGGGCTATCACAGATACGCAGTATTTT. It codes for CAISEDSGGAITDTQYF.